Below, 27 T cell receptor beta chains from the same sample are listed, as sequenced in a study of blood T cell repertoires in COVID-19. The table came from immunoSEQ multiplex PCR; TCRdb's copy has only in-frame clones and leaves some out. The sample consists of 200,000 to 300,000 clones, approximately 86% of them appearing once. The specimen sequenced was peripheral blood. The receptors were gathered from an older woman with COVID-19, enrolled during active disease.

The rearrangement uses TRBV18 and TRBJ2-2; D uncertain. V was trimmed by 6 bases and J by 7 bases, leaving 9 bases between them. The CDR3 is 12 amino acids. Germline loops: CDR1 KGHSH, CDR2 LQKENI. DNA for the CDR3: TGTGCCAGCTCCCCTGTTATCGGGGAGCTGTTTTTT. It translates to CASSPVIGELFF.

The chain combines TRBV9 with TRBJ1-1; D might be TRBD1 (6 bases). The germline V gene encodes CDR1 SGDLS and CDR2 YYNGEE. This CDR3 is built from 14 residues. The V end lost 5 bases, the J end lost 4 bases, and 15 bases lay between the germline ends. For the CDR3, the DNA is TGTGCCAGCAGTTCACCGGGGGGGCTCACTGAAGCTTTCTTT. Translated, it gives CASSSPGGLTEAFF. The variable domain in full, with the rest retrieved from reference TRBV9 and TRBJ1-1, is DSGVTQTPKHLITATGQRVTLRCSPRSGDLSVYWYQQSLDQGLQFLIQYYNGEERAKGNILERFSAQQFPDLHSELNLSSLELGDSALYFCASSSPGGLTEAFFGQGTRLTVV.

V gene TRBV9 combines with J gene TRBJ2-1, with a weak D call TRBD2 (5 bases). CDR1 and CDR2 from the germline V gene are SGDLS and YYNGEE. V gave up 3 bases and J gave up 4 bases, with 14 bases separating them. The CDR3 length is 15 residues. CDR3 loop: CASSEDLGSYNEQFF. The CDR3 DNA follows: TGTGCCAGCAGCGAGGACTTAGGCTCTTACAATGAGCAGTTCTTC.

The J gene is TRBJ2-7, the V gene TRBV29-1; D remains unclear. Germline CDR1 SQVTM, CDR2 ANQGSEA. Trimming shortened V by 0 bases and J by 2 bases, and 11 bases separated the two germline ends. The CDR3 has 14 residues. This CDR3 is CSVEDQTRPYEQYF. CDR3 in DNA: TGCAGCGTTGAAGATCAGACAAGGCCCTACGAGCAGTACTTC.

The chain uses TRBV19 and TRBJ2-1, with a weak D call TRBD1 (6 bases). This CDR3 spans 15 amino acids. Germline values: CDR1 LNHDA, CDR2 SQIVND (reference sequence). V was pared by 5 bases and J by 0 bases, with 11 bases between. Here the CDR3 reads CASSLGALSYNEQFF. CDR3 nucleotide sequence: TGTGCCAGTAGTTTGGGGGCCCTCTCCTACAATGAGCAGTTCTTC. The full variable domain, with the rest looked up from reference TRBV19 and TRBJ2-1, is DGGITQSPKYLFRKEGQNVTLSCEQNLNHDAMYWYRQDPGQGLRLIYYSQIVNDFQKGDIAEGYSVSREKKESFPLTVTSAQKNPTAFYLCASSLGALSYNEQFFGPGTRLTVL.

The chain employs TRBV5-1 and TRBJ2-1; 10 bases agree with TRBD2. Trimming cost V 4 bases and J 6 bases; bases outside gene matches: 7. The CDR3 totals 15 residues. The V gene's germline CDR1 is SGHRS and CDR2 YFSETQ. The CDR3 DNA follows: TGCGCCAGCAGCGGGGTAGCGGGAGGTGGCAATGAGCAGTTCTTC. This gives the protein CASSGVAGGGNEQFF.

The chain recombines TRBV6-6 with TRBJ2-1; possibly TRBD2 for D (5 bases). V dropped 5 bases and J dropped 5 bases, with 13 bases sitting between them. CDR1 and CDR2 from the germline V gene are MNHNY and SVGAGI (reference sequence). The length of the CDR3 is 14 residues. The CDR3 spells CASSPSGANNEQFF. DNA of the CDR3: TGTGCCAGCAGTCCAAGCGGAGCGAACAATGAGCAGTTCTTC.

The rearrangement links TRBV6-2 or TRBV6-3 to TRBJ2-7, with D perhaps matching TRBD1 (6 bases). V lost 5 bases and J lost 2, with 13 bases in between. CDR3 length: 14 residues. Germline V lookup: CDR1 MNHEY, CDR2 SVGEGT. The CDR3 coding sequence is TGTGCCAGCAGTCTGGACAGTGCAACCTACGAGCAGTACTTC. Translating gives CASSLDSATYEQYF.

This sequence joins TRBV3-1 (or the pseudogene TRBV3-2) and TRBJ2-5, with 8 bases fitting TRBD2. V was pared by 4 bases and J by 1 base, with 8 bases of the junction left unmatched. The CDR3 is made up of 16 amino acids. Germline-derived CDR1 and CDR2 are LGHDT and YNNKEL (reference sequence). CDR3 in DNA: TGTGCCAGCAGCCGATTGACAACTAGCGGCCAAGAGACCCAGTACTTC. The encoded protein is CASSRLTTSGQETQYF.

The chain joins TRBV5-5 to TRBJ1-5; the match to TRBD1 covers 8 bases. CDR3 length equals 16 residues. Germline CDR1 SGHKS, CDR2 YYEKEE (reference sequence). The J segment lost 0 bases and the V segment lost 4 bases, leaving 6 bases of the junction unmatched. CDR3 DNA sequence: TGTGCCAGCAGCCTCGGGACAGGCAATAGCAATCAGCCCCAGCATTTT. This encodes CASSLGTGNSNQPQHF.

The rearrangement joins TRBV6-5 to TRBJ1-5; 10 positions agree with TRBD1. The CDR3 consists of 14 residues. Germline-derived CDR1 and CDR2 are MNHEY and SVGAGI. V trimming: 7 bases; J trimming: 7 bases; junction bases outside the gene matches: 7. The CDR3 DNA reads TGTGCCAGCAAACAAGGGACAGGGGTACAGCCCCAGCATTTT. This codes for CASKQGTGVQPQHF.

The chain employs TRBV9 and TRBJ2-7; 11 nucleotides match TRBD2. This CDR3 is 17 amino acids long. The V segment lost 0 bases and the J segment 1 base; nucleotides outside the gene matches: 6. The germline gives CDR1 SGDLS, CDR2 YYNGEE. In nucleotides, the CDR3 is TGTGCCAGCAGCGTAGGTCTTTTAGCGGGAGGGTCCTACGAGCAGTACTTC. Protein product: CASSVGLLAGGSYEQYF.

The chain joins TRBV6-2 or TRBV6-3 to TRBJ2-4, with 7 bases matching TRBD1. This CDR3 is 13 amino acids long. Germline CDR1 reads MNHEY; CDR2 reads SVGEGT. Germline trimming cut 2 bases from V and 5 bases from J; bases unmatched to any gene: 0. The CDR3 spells CASSYGTENIQYF. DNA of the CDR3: TGTGCCAGCAGTTACGGGACAGAAAACATTCAGTACTTC.

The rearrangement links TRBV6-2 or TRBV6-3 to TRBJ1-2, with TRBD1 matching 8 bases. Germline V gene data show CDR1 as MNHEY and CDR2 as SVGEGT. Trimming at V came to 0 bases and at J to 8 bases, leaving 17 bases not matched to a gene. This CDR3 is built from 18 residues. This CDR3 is CASSYSVYTDRGALGYTF. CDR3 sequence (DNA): TGTGCCAGCAGTTACTCGGTTTACACTGACAGGGGCGCGCTGGGCTACACCTTC.

The CDR3 bases are TGTGCCAGCAGATGGACAGGAAATGAAAAACTGTTTTTT. Its protein product is CASRWTGNEKLFF. V usage is TRBV11-2 and J usage is TRBJ1-4, with 7 bases that match TRBD1. Germline loops: CDR1 SGHAT, CDR2 FQNNGV. V trimming: 6 bases; J trimming: 5 bases; junction bases outside the gene matches: 3. CDR3 length: 13 amino acids.

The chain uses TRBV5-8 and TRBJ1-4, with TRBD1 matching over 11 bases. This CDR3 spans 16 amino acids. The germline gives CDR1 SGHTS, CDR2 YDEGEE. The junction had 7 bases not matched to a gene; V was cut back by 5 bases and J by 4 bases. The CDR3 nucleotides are TGTGCCAGCAGTAAGCGGACAGGGGGCCGTAATGAAAAACTGTTTTTT. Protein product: CASSKRTGGRNEKLFF.

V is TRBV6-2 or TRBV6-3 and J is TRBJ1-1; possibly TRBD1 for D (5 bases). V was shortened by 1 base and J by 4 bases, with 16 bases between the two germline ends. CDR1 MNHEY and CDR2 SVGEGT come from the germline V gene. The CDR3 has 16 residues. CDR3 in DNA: TGTGCCAGCAGTTACTGGGGGGAAATTGGGAGCACTGAAGCTTTCTTT. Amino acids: CASSYWGEIGSTEAFF.

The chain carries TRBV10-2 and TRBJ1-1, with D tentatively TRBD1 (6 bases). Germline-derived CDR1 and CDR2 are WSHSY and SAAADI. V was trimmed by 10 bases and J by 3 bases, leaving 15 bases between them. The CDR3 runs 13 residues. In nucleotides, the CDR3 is TGCGCCACCAGCGTAGGGGGGGACACTGAAGCTTTCTTT. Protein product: CATSVGGDTEAFF.

CDR3 coding DNA: TGTGCCAGTAGTAGCGGGGCCGGGACAGGAAATCAGCCCCAGCATTTT. Translating it yields CASSSGAGTGNQPQHF. V usage is TRBV19 and J usage is TRBJ1-5; 8 bases are shared with TRBD1. Germline assignment: CDR1 LNHDA and CDR2 SQIVND (reference sequence). The CDR3 length is 16 residues. V shed 4 bases and J 4 bases; nucleotides not matched to a gene: 9.

In DNA, the CDR3 is TGTGCCAGCAGCCAACAGGGGGTAGGGGCTGAAGCTTTCTTT. Its protein is CASSQQGVGAEAFF. The V and J genes are TRBV7-9 and TRBJ1-1; 8 bases agree with TRBD1. Germline-derived CDR1 and CDR2 are SEHNR and FQNEAQ (reference sequence). J gave up 6 bases and V 5 bases, and 8 bases lay outside the gene matches. This CDR3 has 14 amino acids.

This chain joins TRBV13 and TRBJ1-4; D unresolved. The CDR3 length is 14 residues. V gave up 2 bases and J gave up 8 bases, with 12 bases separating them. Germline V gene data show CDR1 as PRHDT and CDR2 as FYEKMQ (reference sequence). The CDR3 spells CASSLRGSGEKLFF. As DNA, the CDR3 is TGTGCCAGCAGCTTACGGGGAAGTGGAGAAAAACTGTTTTTT.

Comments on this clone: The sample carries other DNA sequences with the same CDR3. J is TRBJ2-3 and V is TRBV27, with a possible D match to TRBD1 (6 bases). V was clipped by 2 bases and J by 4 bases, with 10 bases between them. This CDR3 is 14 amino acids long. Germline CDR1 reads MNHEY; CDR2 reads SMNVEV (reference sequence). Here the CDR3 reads CASSLGTRADTQYF. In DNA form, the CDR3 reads TGTGCCAGCAGTTTAGGGACACGCGCAGATACGCAGTATTTT.

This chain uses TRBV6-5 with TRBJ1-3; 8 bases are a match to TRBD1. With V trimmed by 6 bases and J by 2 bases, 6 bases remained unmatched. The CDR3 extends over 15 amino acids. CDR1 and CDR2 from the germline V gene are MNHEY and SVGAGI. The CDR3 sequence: CASRRQGNAGNTIYF. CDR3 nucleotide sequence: TGTGCCAGCAGACGACAGGGGAACGCTGGAAACACCATATATTTT.

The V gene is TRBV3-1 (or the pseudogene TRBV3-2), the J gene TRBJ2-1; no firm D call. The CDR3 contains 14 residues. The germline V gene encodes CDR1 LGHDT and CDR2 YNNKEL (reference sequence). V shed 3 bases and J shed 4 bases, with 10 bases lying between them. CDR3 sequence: CASSQQLAYNEQFF. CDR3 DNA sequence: TGTGCCAGCAGCCAGCAGTTAGCTTACAATGAGCAGTTCTTC.

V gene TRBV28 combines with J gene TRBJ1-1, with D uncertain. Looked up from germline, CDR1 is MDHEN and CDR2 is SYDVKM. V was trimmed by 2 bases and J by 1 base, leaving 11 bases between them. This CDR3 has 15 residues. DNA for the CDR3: TGTGCCAGCAGTTTAGGGCGTTTGGGGAACACTGAAGCTTTCTTT. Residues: CASSLGRLGNTEAFF.

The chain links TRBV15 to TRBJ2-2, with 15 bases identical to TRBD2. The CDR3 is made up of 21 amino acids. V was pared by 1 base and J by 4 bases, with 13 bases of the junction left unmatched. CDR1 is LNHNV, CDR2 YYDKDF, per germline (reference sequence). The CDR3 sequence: CATSRGLPGLAGGLGTGELFF. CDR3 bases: TGTGCCACCAGCAGAGGCCTCCCGGGACTAGCGGGAGGCTTGGGCACCGGGGAGCTGTTTTTT. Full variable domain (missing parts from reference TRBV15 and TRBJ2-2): DAMVIQNPRYQVTQFGKPVTLSCSQTLNHNVMYWYQQKSSQAPKLLFHYYDKDFNNEADTPDNFQSRRPNTSFCFLDIRSPGLGDTAMYLCATSRGLPGLAGGLGTGELFFGEGSRLTVL.

The CDR3 spells CASSEVGSSGTSTDTQYF. CDR3 DNA: TGTGCCAGCAGTGAAGTGGGCTCGAGCGGGACTAGCACAGATACGCAGTATTTT. This chain links TRBV6-1 with TRBJ2-3, with TRBD2 matching over 7 bases. The CDR3 runs to 18 residues. The germline gives CDR1 MNHNS, CDR2 SASEGT. V was pared by 1 base and J by 0 bases, with 10 bases of the junction left unmatched.